One sample yielded the 16 T cell receptor beta chains listed below, sequenced in a study of blood T cell repertoires in COVID-19. Data came from immunoSEQ multiplex PCR; TCRdb stores just in-frame clones and leaves some out. The sample carries 200,000 to 250,000 clones, about 87% recorded once. The sequencing input was PBMCs or T cells enriched from blood (not recorded which). The receptors derive from a woman in her thirties who had been exposed to COVID-19.

The chain employs TRBV5-1 and TRBJ2-2; maybe TRBD1 (6 bases). In germline, CDR1 is SGHRS, CDR2 YFSETQ. Between the trimmed V and J ends, which lost 3 bases and 5 bases, there was a span of 11 bases. This CDR3 spans 14 amino acids. CDR3 region: CASSWPGETGELFF. In DNA form, the CDR3 reads TGCGCCAGCAGCTGGCCAGGGGAAACCGGGGAGCTGTTTTTT.

This rearrangement joins TRBV7-6 to TRBJ1-1, with 7 bases identical to TRBD1. J lost 11 bases, V lost 5 bases, and 8 bases had no gene match. Germline V gene lookup returns CDR1 SGHVS and CDR2 FNYEAQ. The CDR3 length is 12 residues. The CDR3 region has the DNA TGTGCCAGCAGCCCAAACAGGGGCCGGGCTTTCTTT. This encodes CASSPNRGRAFF.

The gene calls are TRBV28 and TRBJ1-1, with D tentatively TRBD1 (6 bases). The CDR3 length is 12 residues. With 6 bases removed from V and 4 bases from J, the gap between germline ends came to 9 bases. Germline CDR1 is MDHEN and CDR2 is SYDVKM. CDR3 nucleotide sequence: TGTGCCAGCAGGTTACAGGGCACTGAAGCTTTCTTT. As protein: CASRLQGTEAFF.

V gene TRBV6-5 combines with J gene TRBJ1-2; no definite D call. The germline V gene encodes CDR1 MNHEY and CDR2 SVGAGI. The CDR3 is 13 amino acids. V lost 2 bases to trimming and J lost 1 base, with 5 bases between them. The CDR3 is CASSYGGNYGYTF. The CDR3 nucleotides read TGTGCCAGCAGTTACGGCGGTAACTATGGCTACACCTTC.

The CDR3 reads CASSISAPTHRGPEAFF. CDR3 nucleotides: TGTGCCAGTAGTATTTCGGCCCCGACGCACAGGGGGCCTGAAGCTTTCTTT. This chain joins TRBV19 and TRBJ1-1, with 9 bases lining up with TRBD1. Germline CDR1 reads LNHDA; CDR2 reads SQIVND (reference sequence). Trimming at V came to 3 bases and at J to 6 bases, leaving 14 bases not matched to a gene. The CDR3 consists of 17 residues.

The gene calls are TRBV2 and TRBJ2-3; D gene uncertain. Germline CDR1 is SNHLY and CDR2 is FYNNEI. V shed 3 bases and J shed 0 bases, with 10 bases lying between them. The CDR3 loop spans 15 amino acids. Written as DNA, the CDR3 is TGTGCCAGCAGTGATCCGGTTTCTAGCACAGATACGCAGTATTTT. Its protein product is CASSDPVSSTDTQYF.

V is TRBV5-4 and J is TRBJ2-5, with a possible D match to TRBD2 (6 bases). CDR3 length: 14 residues. With 0 bases removed from V and 4 bases from J, the gap between germline ends came to 10 bases. In germline, CDR1 is SGHNT, CDR2 YYREEE (reference sequence). The CDR3 is CASSLDGRRETQYF. The CDR3 nucleotides are TGTGCCAGCAGCTTGGACGGGAGAAGAGAGACCCAGTACTTC.

V is TRBV3-1 (or the pseudogene TRBV3-2) and J is TRBJ1-6, with D possibly matching TRBD1 (5 bases). Germline assignment: CDR1 LGHDT and CDR2 YNNKEL (reference sequence). Trimming took off 6 bases at V and 7 bases at J, with 19 bases between the two ends. CDR3 length: 16 amino acids. Here the CDR3 DNA reads TGTGCCAGCAGTAAAGGGGAAGGGGTGAGGAATTCACCCCTCCACTTT. Translation: CASSKGEGVRNSPLHF.

CDR3 loop: CSASWADQETQYF. Written as DNA, the CDR3 is TGCAGTGCTAGTTGGGCAGACCAAGAGACCCAGTACTTC. The rearrangement uses TRBV20-1 and TRBJ2-5; D is uncertain. V shed 3 bases and J shed 0 bases, with 8 bases lying between them. The CDR3 spans 13 residues. CDR1 and CDR2 from the germline V gene are DFQATT and SNEGSKA (reference sequence).

This rearrangement joins TRBV5-8 to TRBJ1-1; 9 bases are a match to TRBD1. Unmatched junction bases numbered 7, after V lost 3 bases and J lost 1 base. CDR1 SGHTS and CDR2 YDEGEE come from the germline V gene. This CDR3 comprises 16 residues. CDR3 sequence (DNA): TGTGCCAGCAGCTCCTACAGGGGGCGTTGGAACACTGAAGCTTTCTTT. Its translation is CASSSYRGRWNTEAFF.

This chain connects TRBV4-1 to TRBJ2-1; 10 positions match TRBD2. This CDR3 region has 16 residues. V lost 1 base to trimming and J lost 10 bases; unmatched junction nucleotides: 10. Per the germline V gene, CDR1 is MGHRA and CDR2 is YSYEKL. The CDR3 loop reads CASSQAWDLAGGEQFF. The CDR3 DNA reads TGCGCCAGCAGCCAAGCGTGGGACTTAGCGGGAGGAGAGCAGTTCTTC.

The chain couples TRBV9 to TRBJ2-1; 7 bases are shared with TRBD2. The CDR3 is 15 amino acids. The V gene's germline CDR1 is SGDLS and CDR2 YYNGEE. J was trimmed by 5 bases and V by 6 bases; bases with no gene match: 11. CDR3 bases: TGTGCCAGCACCCCCGGACTAGAGAACCACAATGAGCAGTTCTTC. It encodes CASTPGLENHNEQFF.

The chain links TRBV5-4 to TRBJ2-7, with 7 bases aligning to TRBD2. J lost 3 bases, V lost 4 bases, and 16 bases had no gene match. Germline V gene lookup returns CDR1 SGHNT and CDR2 YYREEE (reference sequence). The CDR3 spans 17 residues. In nucleotides, the CDR3 is TGTGCCAGCAGCACGGAGCCTAGCGGCACGGGTTACTACGAGCAGTACTTC. It yields the protein CASSTEPSGTGYYEQYF.

The chain couples TRBV6-5 to TRBJ2-7, with 10 bases identical to TRBD1. Trimming cost V 4 bases and J 3 bases; bases outside gene matches: 6. CDR1 MNHEY and CDR2 SVGAGI come from the germline V gene. This CDR3 is 15 amino acids long. The CDR3 spells CASSWGQGKGYEQYF. DNA of the CDR3: TGTGCCAGCAGTTGGGGACAGGGGAAGGGCTACGAGCAGTACTTC.

The rearrangement joins TRBV4-2 to TRBJ2-3; 8 bases align to TRBD2. This CDR3 region has 16 residues. Germline-derived CDR1 and CDR2 are LGHNA and YNFKEQ. The V and J ends lost 1 base and 3 bases, in that order; junction bases with no gene match: 6. The CDR3 bases are TGTGCCAGCAGCCAAGTGGCGGGAGGAGGTACAGATACGCAGTATTTT. Translation: CASSQVAGGGTDTQYF.

The chain recombines TRBV28 with TRBJ1-2; 8 bases are a match to TRBD1. J was trimmed by 2 bases and V by 8 bases; bases with no gene match: 13. The CDR3 loop spans 16 amino acids. Germline loops: CDR1 MDHEN, CDR2 SYDVKM. The CDR3: CASYSLYRGVNYGYTF. The CDR3 DNA reads TGTGCCAGCTACTCCCTTTACAGGGGGGTAAACTATGGCTACACCTTC.